These 6 T cell receptor beta chains came from one sample sequenced in a study of blood T cell repertoires in COVID-19. Method: immunoSEQ multiplex PCR; TCRdb's copy keeps in-frame clones and lacks some. The data hold fewer than 350,000 clones, with more than 75% observed a single time. Sequencing was done on a sample of peripheral blood. The receptors were sampled from a woman in her twenties or thirties who had recovered from COVID-19.

The rearrangement joins TRBV7-9 to TRBJ2-7; D unclear. Trimming removed 2 bases at V and 0 bases at J, with 8 bases between. This CDR3 contains 14 residues. From germline, CDR1 is SEHNR and CDR2 FQNEAQ (reference sequence). CDR3 amino acids: CASSLFSSSYEQYF. In DNA, the CDR3 is TGTGCCAGCAGCTTATTTTCGAGCTCCTACGAGCAGTACTTC.

The rearrangement uses TRBV3-1 (or the pseudogene TRBV3-2) and TRBJ2-2, with 7 bases matching TRBD2. Germline loops: CDR1 LGHDT, CDR2 YNNKEL (reference sequence). The CDR3 sequence is 15 residues long. With V trimmed by 7 bases and J by 5 bases, 10 bases remained unmatched. CDR3 protein: CASNRGGGVTGELFF. The CDR3 DNA reads as TGTGCCAGCAACCGCGGGGGAGGTGTTACCGGGGAGCTGTTTTTT.

The V gene is TRBV5-4, the J gene TRBJ2-7, with a tentative D call TRBD1 (5 bases). V was trimmed by 2 bases and J by 2 bases, leaving 8 bases between them. The CDR3 runs 13 residues. Germline CDR1 is SGHNT and CDR2 is YYREEE (reference sequence). In nucleotides, the CDR3 is TGTGCCAGCAGCTTTGGGGCTACCTACGAGCAGTACTTC. Protein: CASSFGATYEQYF.

The V and J genes are TRBV27 and TRBJ1-4; tentative D call: TRBD1 (5 bases). This CDR3 has 13 residues. Trimming took 3 bases from V and 8 from J, leaving 10 bases between them. Germline loops: CDR1 MNHEY, CDR2 SMNVEV (reference sequence). The CDR3 here is CASSFTGGEKLFF. The CDR3 bases are TGTGCCAGCAGTTTTACGGGGGGGGAAAAACTGTTTTTT.

J is TRBJ1-1 and V is TRBV5-1; possibly TRBD1 for D (5 bases). With 2 bases removed from V and 5 bases from J, the gap between germline ends came to 7 bases. Germline V gene lookup returns CDR1 SGHRS and CDR2 YFSETQ. This CDR3 contains 12 residues. The CDR3, as DNA: TGCGCCAGCAGCTTCCAGGGAACTGAAGCTTTCTTT. Amino acids: CASSFQGTEAFF.

The chain employs TRBV28 and TRBJ1-6; a weak D match, TRBD1 (5 bases). The V end was cut by 8 bases, the J end by 5 bases, with 16 bases between. This CDR3 comprises 15 residues. Germline assignment: CDR1 MDHEN and CDR2 SYDVKM. The CDR3 DNA follows: TGTGCCAGCGCTCGAGGGGAGGGCCATAATTCACCCCTCCACTTT. Translation: CASARGEGHNSPLHF.